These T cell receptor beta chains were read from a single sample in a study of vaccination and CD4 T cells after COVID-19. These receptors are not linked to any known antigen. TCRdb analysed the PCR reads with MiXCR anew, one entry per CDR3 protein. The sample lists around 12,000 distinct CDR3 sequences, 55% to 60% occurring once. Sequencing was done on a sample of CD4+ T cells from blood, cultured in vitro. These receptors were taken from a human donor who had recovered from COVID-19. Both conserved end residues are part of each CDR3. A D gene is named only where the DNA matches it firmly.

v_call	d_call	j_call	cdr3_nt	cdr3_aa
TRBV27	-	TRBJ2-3	TGTGCCAGCAGTTCGGCGGCGTTAAGCACAGATACGCAGTATTTT	CASSSAALSTDTQYF
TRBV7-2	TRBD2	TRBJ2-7	TGTGCCAGCAGCTTCAGGACTAGCGGTTACGAGCAGTACTTC	CASSFRTSGYEQYF
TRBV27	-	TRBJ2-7	TGTGCCAGCAGGGACGGGTACAGCTCCTACGAGCAGTACTTC	CASRDGYSSYEQYF
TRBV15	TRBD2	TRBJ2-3	TGTGCCACCAGCAAACTAGCGCGCACAGATACGCAGTATTTT	CATSKLARTDTQYF
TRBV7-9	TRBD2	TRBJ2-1	TGTGCCAGCAGCTTAAGCCTAGCGGAGGGCGATGAGCAGTTCTTC	CASSLSLAEGDEQFF
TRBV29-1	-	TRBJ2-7	TGCAGCGTTGAATCTCAGGCAACCTACGAGCAGTACTTC	CSVESQATYEQYF
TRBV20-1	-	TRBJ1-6	TGCAGTGCTAGAGATTATAGATGGGGCGTCAAATCACCCCTCCACTTT	CSARDYRWGVKSPLHF
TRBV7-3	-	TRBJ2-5	TGTGCCAGCAGCTTAGCCCAGGGGCAAGAGACCCAGTACTTC	CASSLAQGQETQYF
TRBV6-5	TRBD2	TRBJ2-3	TGTGCCAGCAGTTACCAGGTGGGCCCTAAAAGGGAGGGATCTAGCACAGATACGCAGTATTTT	CASSYQVGPKREGSSTDTQYF
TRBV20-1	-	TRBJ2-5	TGCAGTGCTCGGCGGGAGACCCAGTACTTC	CSARRETQYF
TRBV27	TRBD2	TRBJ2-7	TGTGCCAGCAGTTTATCGGTTCTAGCGGGAGACTCCTACGAGCAGTACTTC	CASSLSVLAGDSYEQYF
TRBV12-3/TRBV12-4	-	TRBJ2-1	TGTGCCAGCACTCCCAGCTCCTACAATGAGCAGTTCTTC	CASTPSSYNEQFF
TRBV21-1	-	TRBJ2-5	TGTGCCAGCAGCAAAGAAGTCAGAAGGTACCAAGAGACCCAGTACTTC	CASSKEVRRYQETQYF